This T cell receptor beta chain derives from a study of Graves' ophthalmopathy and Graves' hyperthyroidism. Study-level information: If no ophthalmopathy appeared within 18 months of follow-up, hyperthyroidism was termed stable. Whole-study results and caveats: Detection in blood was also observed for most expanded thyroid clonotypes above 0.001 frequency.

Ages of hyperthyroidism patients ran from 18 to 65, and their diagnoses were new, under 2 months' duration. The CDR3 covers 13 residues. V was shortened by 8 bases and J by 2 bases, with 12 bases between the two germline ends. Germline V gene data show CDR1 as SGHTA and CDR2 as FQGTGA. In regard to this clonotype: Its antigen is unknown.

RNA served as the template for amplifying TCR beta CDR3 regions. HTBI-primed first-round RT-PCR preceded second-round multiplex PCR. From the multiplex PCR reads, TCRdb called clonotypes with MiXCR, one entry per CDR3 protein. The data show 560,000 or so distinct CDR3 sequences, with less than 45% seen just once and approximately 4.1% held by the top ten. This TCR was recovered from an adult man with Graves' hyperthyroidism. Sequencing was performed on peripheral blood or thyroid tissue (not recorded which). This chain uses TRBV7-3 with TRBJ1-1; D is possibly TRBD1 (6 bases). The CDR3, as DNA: TGTGCCAGCGCCCGGACAGTTAACACTGAAGCTTTCTTT. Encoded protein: CASARTVNTEAFF.